This T cell receptor (beta chain) came from a study of blood T cell repertoires in COVID-19 (dated by TCRdb to 2020 to 2022). Turning to the overall study: Samples from collaborators originated in the United States, Italy and Spain and spanned both the acute and convalescent phases of COVID-19. The repertoires were released in a freely available public database intended as a resource for research on the immune response to SARS-CoV-2. The prospective study material was composed of cDNA or gDNA derived from T cells, B-cell-depleted T cells, or PBMCs. The sample metadata nearly always contained a de-identified subject ID, COVID-19 status, age in years and sex. Samples came from the ongoing ImmuneRACE study (first 160 participants) plus 1,254 subjects from 6 global collaborators. Deeply sampled blood TCRbeta repertoires from subjects exposed to, actively infected with, or recovered from COVID-19 were included in the dataset. HLA class I and class II types, where available, came from metadata supplied by the sample provider rather than from assay-based typing.

Study-wide conclusions, independent of this receptor: Clinical and demographic metadata were provided uncurated, with the amount varying by source and participant.

At the junction V is shortened by 3 bases and J by 7 bases, with 15 bases in between. The CDR3 measures 14 amino acids from cysteine to phenylalanine. Only CDR3 DNA remains: 42 bases, in frame from the first base. The germline V gene sets CDR1 to KGHSH and CDR2 to LQKENI. The immunoSEQ Assay, a bias-controlled multiplex PCR, was used to amplify TCRbeta CDR3 regions from genomic DNA. Processing in the source paper ran as follows. The number of nucleated cells in each sample was estimated by amplification of reference gene primers within the assay. To quantify the absolute abundance of each unique TCRbeta CDR3 rearrangement, sequence reads were collapsed and filtered. For each sample, productive Simpson clonality was calculated as the square root of Simpson's diversity index across productive rearrangements. In its TCRdb copy, this immuneACCESS table keeps in-frame sequences only and misses some clones. Where compared with another copy, unresolved V genes explain less than half of these, and the others have no known cause. V, J and clone size are taken as reported in that table, and D and trimming were inferred from the DNA itself. A total of over 150,000 clones appear in this sample, roughly 90% of them only once. Around 21% of the sample is taken by the ten largest.

This clone was seen only once. The clone's antigen remains unknown. It has no much larger one-base neighbor in the sample; base qualities were not kept. Whole blood was collected in K2EDTA tubes by collaborating institutions according to the institutions' own protocols. For TCRbeta analysis, collaborators shipped samples as frozen whole blood, isolated PBMCs, or DNA extracted from either of those sample types. The TCR originated in a man between 65 and 85 years old with active or convalescent COVID-19. The chain links TRBV18 with TRBJ1-2; matching of 6 bases hints at TRBD1 as the D gene. Sequencing used peripheral blood. The DNA sequence follows: TGTGCCAGCTCACCGACCAGGGGAATCGGTGGCTACACCTTC. Translated, this gives CASSPTRGIGGYTF. The reference TRBV18 and TRBJ1-2 proteins fill in what lies around the CDR3, so the full variable domain reads NAGVMQNPRHLVRRRGQEARLRCSPMKGHSHVYWYRQLPEEGLKFMVYLQKENIIDESGMPKERFSAEFPKEGPSILRIQQVVRGDSAAYFCASSPTRGIGGYTFGSGTRLTVV.